Given below is one T cell receptor beta chain in context. This sample was included in a study of response to subunit inactivated influenza vaccine. The CDR3 contains 16 residues. Germline values: CDR1 MNHEY, CDR2 SVGAGI. Trimming pared 6 bases from V and 3 bases from J, leaving 18 bases between. TCRdb recomputed calls from the RT-PCR reads with MiXCR, one row per CDR3 protein. The sample carries around 570,000 distinct CDR3 sequences, approximately 7.1% recorded once. The V call is TRBV6-5, the J call TRBJ1-5; no clear D gene. This sample comprised PBMCs from blood, obtained about 23 months after vaccination. The source of this sequence is a man aged 45 to 70 who received an inactivated influenza vaccine. CDR3 in DNA: TGTGCCAGCAGAAACTCCGAGGGCTACTTCAATCAGCCCCAGCATTTT. Its protein is CASRNSEGYFNQPQHF.